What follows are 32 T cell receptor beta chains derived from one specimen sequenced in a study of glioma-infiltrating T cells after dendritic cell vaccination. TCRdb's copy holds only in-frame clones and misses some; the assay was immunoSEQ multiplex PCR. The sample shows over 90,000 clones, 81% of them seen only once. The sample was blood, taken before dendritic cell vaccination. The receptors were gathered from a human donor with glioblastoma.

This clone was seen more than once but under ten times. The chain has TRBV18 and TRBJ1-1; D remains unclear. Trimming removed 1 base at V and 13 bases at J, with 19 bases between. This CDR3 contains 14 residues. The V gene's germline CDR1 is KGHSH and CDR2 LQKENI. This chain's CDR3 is CASSPRGSLGSDFF. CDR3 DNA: TGTGCCAGCTCACCACGAGGAAGCCTCGGGAGTGATTTCTTT.

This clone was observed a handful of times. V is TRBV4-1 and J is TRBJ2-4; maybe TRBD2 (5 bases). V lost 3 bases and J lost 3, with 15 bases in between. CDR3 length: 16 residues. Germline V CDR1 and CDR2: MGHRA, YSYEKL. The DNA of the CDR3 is TGCGCCAGCAGCCATGGTTCTCAGCGGAGCAAAAACATTCAGTACTTC. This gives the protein CASSHGSQRSKNIQYF.

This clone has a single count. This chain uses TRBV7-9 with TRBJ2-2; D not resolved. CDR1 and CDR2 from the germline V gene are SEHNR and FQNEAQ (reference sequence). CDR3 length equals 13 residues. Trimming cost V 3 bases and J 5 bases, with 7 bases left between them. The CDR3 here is CASSFGATGELFF. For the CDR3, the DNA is TGTGCCAGCAGCTTTGGAGCGACCGGGGAGCTGTTTTTT. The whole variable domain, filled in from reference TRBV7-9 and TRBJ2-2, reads DTGVSQNPRHKITKRGQNVTFRCDPISEHNRLYWYRQTLGQGPEFLTYFQNEAQLEKSRLLSDRFSAERPKGSFSTLEIQRTEQGDSAMYLCASSFGATGELFFGEGSRLTVL.

CDR3 DNA sequence: TGTGCCATCAGTGAGTCGTGGGCTGAGTCACCCCTCCACTTT. It encodes CAISESWAESPLHF. V usage is TRBV10-3 and J usage is TRBJ1-6; no firm D call. The germline V gene has CDR1 ENHRY and CDR2 SYGVKD. The CDR3 is 14 residues long. The V end lost 0 bases, the J end lost 10 bases, and 10 bases lay between the germline ends.

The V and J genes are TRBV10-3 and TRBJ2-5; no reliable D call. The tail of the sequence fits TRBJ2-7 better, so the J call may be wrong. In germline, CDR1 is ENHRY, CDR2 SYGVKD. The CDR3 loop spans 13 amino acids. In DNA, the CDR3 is TGTGCCAGCAGCTCTCGCCAAGACTACGAGCAGTACTTC. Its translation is CASSSRQDYEQYF.

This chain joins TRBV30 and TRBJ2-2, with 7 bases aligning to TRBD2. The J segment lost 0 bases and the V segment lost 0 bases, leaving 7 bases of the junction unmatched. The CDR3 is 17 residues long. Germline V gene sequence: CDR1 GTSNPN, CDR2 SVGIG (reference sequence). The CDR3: CAWSVGTAGANTGELFF. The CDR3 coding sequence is TGTGCCTGGAGTGTAGGAACCGCGGGGGCGAACACCGGGGAGCTGTTTTTT.

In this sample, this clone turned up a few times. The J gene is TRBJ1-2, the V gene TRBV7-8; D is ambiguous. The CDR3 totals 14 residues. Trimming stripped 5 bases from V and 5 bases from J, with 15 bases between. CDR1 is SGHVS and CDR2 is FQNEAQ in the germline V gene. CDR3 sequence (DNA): TGTGCCAGCAGCCCGCGGGCCCTAGCGTATGGCTACACCTTC. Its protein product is CASSPRALAYGYTF.

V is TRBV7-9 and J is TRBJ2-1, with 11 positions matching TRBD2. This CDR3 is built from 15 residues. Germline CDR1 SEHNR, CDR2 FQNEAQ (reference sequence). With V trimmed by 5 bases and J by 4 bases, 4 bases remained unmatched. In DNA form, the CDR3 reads TGTGCCAGCAGCCGAGGGACTAGCGGTTACAATGAGCAGTTCTTC. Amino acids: CASSRGTSGYNEQFF.

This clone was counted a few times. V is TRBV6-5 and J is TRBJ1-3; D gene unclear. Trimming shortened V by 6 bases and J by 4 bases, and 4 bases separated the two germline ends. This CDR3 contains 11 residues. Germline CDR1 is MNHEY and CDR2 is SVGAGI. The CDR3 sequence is CASRTGNTIYF. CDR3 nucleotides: TGTGCCAGCAGAACAGGAAACACCATATATTTT.

The CDR3 sequence is CASSLLTVDNSPLHF. The CDR3 DNA is TGTGCCAGCAGTTTATTAACAGTCGATAATTCACCCCTCCACTTT. The chain employs TRBV27 and TRBJ1-6; D is unclear. The CDR3 totals 15 residues. From germline, CDR1 is MNHEY and CDR2 SMNVEV (reference sequence). With 1 base removed from V and 5 bases from J, the gap between germline ends came to 9 bases.

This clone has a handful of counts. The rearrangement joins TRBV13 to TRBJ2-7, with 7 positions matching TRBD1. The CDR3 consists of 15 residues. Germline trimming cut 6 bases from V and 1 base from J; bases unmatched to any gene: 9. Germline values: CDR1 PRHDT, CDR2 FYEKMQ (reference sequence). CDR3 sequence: CASRRTGQNSYEQYF. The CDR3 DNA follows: TGTGCCAGCAGACGGACAGGCCAGAATTCCTACGAGCAGTACTTC.

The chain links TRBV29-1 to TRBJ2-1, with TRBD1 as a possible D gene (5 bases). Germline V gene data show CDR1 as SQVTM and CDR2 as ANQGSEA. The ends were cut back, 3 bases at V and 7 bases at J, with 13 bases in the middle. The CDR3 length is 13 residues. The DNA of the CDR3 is TGCAGCGTTGAGGGGCAGGGCGTGAATGAGCAGTTCTTC. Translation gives CSVEGQGVNEQFF.

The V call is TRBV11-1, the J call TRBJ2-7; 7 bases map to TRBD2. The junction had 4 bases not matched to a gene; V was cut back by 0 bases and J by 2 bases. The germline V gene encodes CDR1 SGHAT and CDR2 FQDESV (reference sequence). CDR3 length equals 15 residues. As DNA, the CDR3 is TGTGCCAGCAGCTTAGCGGCTAGCGGAACCTACGAGCAGTACTTC. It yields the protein CASSLAASGTYEQYF.

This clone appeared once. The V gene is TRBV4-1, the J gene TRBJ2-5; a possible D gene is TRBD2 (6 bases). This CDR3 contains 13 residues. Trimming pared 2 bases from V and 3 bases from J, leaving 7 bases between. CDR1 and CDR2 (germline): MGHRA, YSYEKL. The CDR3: CASSQRGKETQYF. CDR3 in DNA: TGCGCCAGCAGCCAACGGGGGAAAGAGACCCAGTACTTC.

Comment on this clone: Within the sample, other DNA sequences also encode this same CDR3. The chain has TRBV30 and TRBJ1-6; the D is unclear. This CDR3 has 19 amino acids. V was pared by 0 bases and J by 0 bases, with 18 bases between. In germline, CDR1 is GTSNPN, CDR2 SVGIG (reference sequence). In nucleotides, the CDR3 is TGTGCCTGGAGTGTCCTCCCCGCCAGGATCAACTCCTATAATTCACCCCTCCACTTT. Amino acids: CAWSVLPARINSYNSPLHF.

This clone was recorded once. This CDR3 reads CASSRPGGNQLAGTEAFF. The CDR3 DNA reads TGTGCCAGCAGCCGGCCAGGGGGCAATCAACTTGCAGGCACTGAAGCTTTCTTT. The chain employs TRBV7-9 and TRBJ1-1, with 8 bases fitting TRBD1. The V gene's germline CDR1 is SEHNR and CDR2 FQNEAQ (reference sequence). The V segment lost 5 bases and the J segment 4 bases; nucleotides outside the gene matches: 18. This CDR3 comprises 18 residues.

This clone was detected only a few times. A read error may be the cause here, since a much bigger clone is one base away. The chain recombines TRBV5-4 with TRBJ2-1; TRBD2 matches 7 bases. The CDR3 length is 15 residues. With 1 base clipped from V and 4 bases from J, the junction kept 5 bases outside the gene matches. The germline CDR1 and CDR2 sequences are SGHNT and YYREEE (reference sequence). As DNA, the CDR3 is TGTGCCAGCAGCTTGCGCAGCGGGGTTTACAATGAGCAGTTCTTC. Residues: CASSLRSGVYNEQFF. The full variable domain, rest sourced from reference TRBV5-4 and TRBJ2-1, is ETGVTQSPTHLIKTRGQQVTLRCSSQSGHNTVSWYQQALGQGPQFIFQYYREEENGRGNFPPRFSGLQFPNYSSELNVNALELDDSALYLCASSLRSGVYNEQFFGPGTRLTVL.

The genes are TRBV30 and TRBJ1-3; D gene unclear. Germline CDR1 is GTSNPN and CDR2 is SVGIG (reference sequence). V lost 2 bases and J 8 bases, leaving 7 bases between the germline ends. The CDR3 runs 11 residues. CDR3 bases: TGTGCCTGGAGTCCGGCGGACACCATATATTTT. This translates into CAWSPADTIYF.

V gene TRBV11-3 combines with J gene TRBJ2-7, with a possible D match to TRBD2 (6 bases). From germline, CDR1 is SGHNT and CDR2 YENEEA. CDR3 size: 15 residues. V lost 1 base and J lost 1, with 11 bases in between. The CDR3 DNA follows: TGTGCCAGCAGCTTAGCCGGAGGGGCATCCTACGAGCAGTACTTC. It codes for CASSLAGGASYEQYF.

CDR3 in amino acids: CASRTGVRETQYF. The CDR3 DNA reads TGTGCCAGCAGGACAGGGGTCCGAGAGACCCAGTACTTC. The gene calls are TRBV7-8 and TRBJ2-5; 8 positions agree with TRBD1. This CDR3 has 13 residues. The germline CDR1 and CDR2 sequences are SGHVS and FQNEAQ. The V gene end was trimmed by 6 bases and the J gene end by 4 bases; junction bases not matched to a gene: 4.

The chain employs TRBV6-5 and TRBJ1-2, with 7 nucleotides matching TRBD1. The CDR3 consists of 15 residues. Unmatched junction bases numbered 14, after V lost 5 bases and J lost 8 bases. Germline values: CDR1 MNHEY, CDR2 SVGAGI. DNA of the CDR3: TGTGCCAGCAGTAGCGACAGGGTAATGTCGAGGGGCTACACCTTC. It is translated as CASSSDRVMSRGYTF.

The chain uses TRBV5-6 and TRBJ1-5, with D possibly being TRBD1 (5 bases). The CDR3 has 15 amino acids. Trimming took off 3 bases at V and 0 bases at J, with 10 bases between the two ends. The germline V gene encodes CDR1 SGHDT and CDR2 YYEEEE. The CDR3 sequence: CASSSQVFSNQPQHF. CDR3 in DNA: TGTGCCAGCAGCTCACAGGTCTTTAGCAATCAGCCCCAGCATTTT. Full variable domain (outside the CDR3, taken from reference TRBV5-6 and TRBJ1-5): DAGVTQSPTHLIKTRGQQVTLRCSPKSGHDTVSWYQQALGQGPQFIFQYYEEEERQRGNFPDRFSGHQFPNYSSELNVNALLLGDSALYLCASSSQVFSNQPQHFGDGTRLSIL.

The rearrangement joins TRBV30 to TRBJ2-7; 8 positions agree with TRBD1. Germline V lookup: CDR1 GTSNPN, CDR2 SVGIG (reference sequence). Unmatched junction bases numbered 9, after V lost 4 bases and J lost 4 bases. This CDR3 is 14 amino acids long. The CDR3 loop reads CAWTQGQGSYEQYF. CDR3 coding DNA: TGTGCCTGGACCCAAGGACAGGGTTCTTACGAGCAGTACTTC.

Here the CDR3 reads CASSLRQGSNTEAFF. Written as DNA, the CDR3 is TGTGCCAGCAGCCTTCGACAGGGGTCGAACACTGAAGCTTTCTTT. The genes are TRBV4-2 and TRBJ1-1; 8 positions agree with TRBD1. Germline trimming cut 4 bases from V and 1 base from J; bases unmatched to any gene: 5. There are 15 residues in the CDR3. Germline-derived CDR1 and CDR2 are LGHNA and YNFKEQ.

This CDR3 reads CATDSGGPEQFF. In nucleotides, the CDR3 is TGTGCCACCGATTCGGGGGGCCCAGAACAGTTCTTC. This sequence joins TRBV19 and TRBJ2-1; possible D gene TRBD2, 7 bases. CDR1 is LNHDA and CDR2 is SQIVND in the germline V gene (reference sequence). V was trimmed by 10 bases and J by 13 bases, leaving 20 bases between them. This CDR3 is built from 12 residues.

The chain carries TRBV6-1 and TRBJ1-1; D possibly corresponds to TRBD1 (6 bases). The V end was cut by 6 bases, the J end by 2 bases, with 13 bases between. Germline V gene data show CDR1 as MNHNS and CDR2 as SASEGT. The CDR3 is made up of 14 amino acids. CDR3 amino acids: CASSRQALNTEAFF. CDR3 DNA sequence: TGTGCCAGCAGCCGACAGGCCCTAAACACTGAAGCTTTCTTT.

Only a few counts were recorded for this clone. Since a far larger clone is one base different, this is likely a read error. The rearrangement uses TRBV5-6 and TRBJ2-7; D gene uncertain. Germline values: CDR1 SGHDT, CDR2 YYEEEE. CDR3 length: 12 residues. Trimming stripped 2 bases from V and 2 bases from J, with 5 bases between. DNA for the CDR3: TGTGCCAGCAGCTTATCCGCCTACGAGCAGTACTTC. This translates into CASSLSAYEQYF.

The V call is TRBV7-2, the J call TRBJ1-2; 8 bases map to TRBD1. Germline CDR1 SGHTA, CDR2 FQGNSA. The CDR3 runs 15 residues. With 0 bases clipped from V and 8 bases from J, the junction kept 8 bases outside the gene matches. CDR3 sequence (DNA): TGTGCCAGCAGCTTAGCTAATGACAGGGGTCAAGGCTACACCTTC. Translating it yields CASSLANDRGQGYTF.

Written as DNA, the CDR3 is TGTGCCAGCAGCTCCAAGATGACAGGGGATACGCAGTATTTT. Its protein is CASSSKMTGDTQYF. V and J are TRBV7-9 and TRBJ2-3; 7 nucleotides agree with TRBD1. Germline V gene lookup returns CDR1 SEHNR and CDR2 FQNEAQ (reference sequence). J lost 6 bases, V lost 4 bases, and 7 bases had no gene match. The CDR3 is 14 residues long.

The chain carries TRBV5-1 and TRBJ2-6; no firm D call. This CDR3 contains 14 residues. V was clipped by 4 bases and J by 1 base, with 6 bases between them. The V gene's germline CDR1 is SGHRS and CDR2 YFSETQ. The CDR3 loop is CASSRLSGANVLTF. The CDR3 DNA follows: TGCGCCAGCAGCCGCCTATCTGGGGCCAACGTCCTGACTTTC.

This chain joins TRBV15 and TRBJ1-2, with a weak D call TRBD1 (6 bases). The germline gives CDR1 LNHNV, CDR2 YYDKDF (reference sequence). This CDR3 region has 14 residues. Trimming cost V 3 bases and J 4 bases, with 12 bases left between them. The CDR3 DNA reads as TGTGCCACCAGCAGGGAAGGCAGGGGCTATGGCTACACCTTC. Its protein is CATSREGRGYGYTF.

CDR3 in DNA: TGTGCCAGCAGTACAGCGACAGGGGCAACTAATGAAAAACTGTTTTTT. Its translation is CASSTATGATNEKLFF. V gene TRBV28 combines with J gene TRBJ1-4; 8 bases match TRBD1. The CDR3 contains 16 residues. The V segment lost 5 bases and the J segment 0 bases; nucleotides outside the gene matches: 5. In germline, CDR1 is MDHEN, CDR2 SYDVKM.